The T cell receptor (beta chain) under discussion was sequenced for a study of radiation and T cells in renal cell carcinoma (dated by TCRdb to 2018 to 2021). About the investigation overall: Samples came from a clinical trial, in which primary renal cell carcinomas received 15 Gy stereotactic body radiation therapy followed by nephrectomy 4 weeks later. A total of 53 samples underwent TCR beta sequencing, made up of 25 or so tumors and about 27 peripheral blood samples. A total of 4,016,671 unique CDR3 nucleotide sequences, encoding 2.8 million or so unique CDR3 amino acid sequences, were found across all 55 or so samples.

On the study overall, not on this receptor specifically: Top tumor clonotypes rose in blood from baseline to 2 weeks post-radiation, then contracted by 4 weeks, suggesting transient expansion of tumor-resident clones. The single-armed trial design could not address effects of radiation dose or scheduling on the TCR repertoire. Because no pretreatment tumor biopsies were available, whether clonotypes were present in the tumor at baseline could not be determined. Blood repertoire dynamics were not followed beyond 4 weeks after treatment.

TCR beta libraries were generated from genomic DNA with the immunoSEQ kit, following the manufacturer's recommendations. To prepare libraries, a first multiplex PCR with proprietary primers was run, followed by a second PCR that added unique barcodes, and a bead cleanup was done after each round. A positive control reaction and a negative control reaction, both provided in the kit, were run with every batch of samples. The final libraries underwent checking on an Agilent 4200 TapeStation D1000 ScreenTape, volumetric pooling, and quantification by qPCR. Sequencing was performed on an Illumina NextSeq500 using a MidOutput 150-cycle cartridge, with 156 Read1 cycles, 15 Index1 cycles, and the kit custom primers. The pooled library was loaded at 1.0 pM with a roughly 22% PhiX control spike-in. The original methods were these. Vendor-processed data were analyzed in R, and a clonotype was defined as all T cells sharing the same CDR3 nucleotide sequence. For clone abundance analyses, frequencies were normalized to the 10,000 most abundant clones in each sample. Public T cell clones, which averaged fewer than five per sample, were excluded before analysis. Tumor-enriched clonotypes and baseline blood-enriched clonotypes were defined as those with an abundance difference of at least 32-fold between compartments. A beta-binomial differential abundance model was used to identify clonotypes that were expanded or contracted between blood time points. Tumor-blood repertoire similarity was measured with the Baroni-Urbani and Buser coefficient, and groups were compared using two-tailed Wilcoxon tests in R. Sourced from immuneACCESS, this table was stored by TCRdb with only in-frame sequences that have V and J called. A share of the clones is absent; for the studies checked, an unresolved V gene accounts for under half, and the remainder has no known explanation. V and J calls plus clone size are reproduced from that table; the DNA served to infer D and trimming. This sample comprises about 120,000 clones, about four fifths of them detected only once. The ten top clones hold approximately 6.3% of the sample.

Of note for this clone: Its antigen remains unidentified. No per-base quality is available; no much larger clone lies one base away.

The time point label for this specimen denotes: blood 2 weeks post-SBRT. What this sample's treatment or condition label stands for: 15 Gy SBRT to primary tumor, nephrectomy 4 weeks later. To track tumor-enriched clonotypes, serial peripheral blood was sampled from radiation-treated patients at baseline and at 2 weeks and 4 weeks after SBRT. Renal cell carcinoma with clear cell pathology was present in all patients. Genomic DNA for TCR sequencing was prepared using the QIAamp DNA Blood Mini Kit (Qiagen). Samples were included in the analyses only if all quality control checks were passed. V has 1 base trimmed and J has 3 bases trimmed; junction bases matching no gene number 4. The CDR3 runs 16 amino acids, cysteine and phenylalanine included. The DNA shown is the 48-base CDR3, in frame from base 1. Via the germline V gene, CDR1 is SGHVS and CDR2 FQNEAQ.

Sequenced here: blood, sampled from a patient whose treatment included radiotherapy and nephrectomy. This chain is built from TRBV7-8 and TRBJ2-3; 10 bases in the junction line up with TRBD2. This sequence originates from a man in his fifties with renal cell carcinoma. For the CDR3, the sequence is CASSLVAGGLTDTQYF. At the DNA level, the sequence is TGTGCCAGCAGCTTAGTAGCGGGGGGTTTGACAGATACGCAGTATTTT.